This entry concerns a single T cell receptor beta chain. Sample-barcoded 5' priming and a J-beta primer mix drove a second PCR of about 7 to 11 cycles. TCRdb processed the 5' RACE reads anew with MiXCR; each CDR3 protein has one entry. The table includes about 720,000 distinct CDR3 sequences, approximately 25% detected once. Trimming took 1 base from V and 7 from J; bases not matched to a gene: 2. CDR3 length: 13 residues. The germline CDR1 and CDR2 sequences are LGHDT and YNNKEL (reference sequence). The data were obtained in a study of blood T cells in healthy people across ages. As for the study in general: In model experiments, template switching was able to capture about one barcoded beta molecule for every two T cells that were present.

This sample was also put to use in a study of T cells of mothers and their children. That publication notes: Six children, together with their three healthy Caucasian mothers, made up the donors.

Sequencing was carried out using blood. This TCR derives from a boy between 10 and 17 years old in good health. V is TRBV3-1 and J is TRBJ1-2; 8 nucleotides line up with TRBD1. DNA for the CDR3: TGTGCCAGCAGCCAAGGGGACAGGAGTGGCTACACCTTC. Residues: CASSQGDRSGYTF.